This T cell receptor (beta chain) was documented in a study of T cells after yellow fever vaccination. Overall study findings and caveats: Weaker in magnitude, the secondary response showed a faster peak on day 5 versus 15.

The CDR3 has 14 residues. Trimming at V came to 4 bases and at J to 7 bases, leaving 10 bases not matched to a gene. The germline V gene has CDR1 SGHNT and CDR2 YYREEE (reference sequence). This clonotype showed up many times. What it binds is unknown. The study made its TCR cDNA through 5'RACE template switching. That step introduced a universal primer site along with UMIs. One entry per CDR3 protein results from TCRdb running MiXCR on the 5' RACE reads. The sample shows under 300,000 distinct CDR3 sequences, roughly 6.3% of them seen only once. The rearrangement joins TRBV5-4 to TRBJ2-7, with 8 bases aligning to TRBD1. This receptor was taken from a man younger than 45 who received the YFV17D yellow fever vaccine. The material sequenced was CD4+ T cells sorted from PBMCs, taken on the day of the yellow fever booster vaccination. CDR3 nucleotides: TGTGCCAGCAGCGACCAGACAGGGGCTAAAGAGCAGTACTTC. It specifies CASSDQTGAKEQYF.